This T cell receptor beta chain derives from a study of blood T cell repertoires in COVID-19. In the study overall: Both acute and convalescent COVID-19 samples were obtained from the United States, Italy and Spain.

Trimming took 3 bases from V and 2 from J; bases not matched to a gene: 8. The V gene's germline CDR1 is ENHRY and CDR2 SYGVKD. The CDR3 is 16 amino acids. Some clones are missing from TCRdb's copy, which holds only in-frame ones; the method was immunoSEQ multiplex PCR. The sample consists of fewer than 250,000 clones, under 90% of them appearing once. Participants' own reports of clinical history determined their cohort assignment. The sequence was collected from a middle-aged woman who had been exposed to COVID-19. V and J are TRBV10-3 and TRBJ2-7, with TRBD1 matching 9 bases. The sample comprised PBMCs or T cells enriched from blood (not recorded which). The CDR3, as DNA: TGTGCCATCAGTGATATCCTGGGACAGGGTGCCTACGAGCAGTACTTC. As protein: CAISDILGQGAYEQYF.